The following is a T cell receptor beta chain sequence with its context. Its antigen is not known. TCRdb reprocessed the 5' RACE reads via MiXCR and lists one record per CDR3 protein. The data show about 40,000 distinct CDR3 sequences, with over 3.5% seen just once and about 5% held by the top ten. These data originate in a study of early T cells in non-severe SARS-CoV-2 infection. Study background: Sequencing targeted bulk RNA from unsorted whole blood, leaving chains unpaired. Findings of the study overall: VDJdb-based annotation leaned toward anti-spike CD8 responses and missed private and CD4 specificities.

The V gene's germline CDR1 is KGHSH and CDR2 LQKENI. The CDR3 has 19 amino acids. Trimming removed 1 base at V and 0 bases at J, with 16 bases between. The sample comprised whole blood. The chain employs TRBV18 and TRBJ2-6, with D perhaps TRBD2 (7 bases). This sequence was found in an adult who was a healthcare worker with PCR-confirmed SARS-CoV-2 infection or an uninfected control (not recorded which). As DNA, the CDR3 is TGTGCCAGCTCACCACGGGGGGCAGGGACTACCTCTGGGGCCAACGTCCTGACTTTC. Its protein product is CASSPRGAGTTSGANVLTF. Based on the CDR3 plus reference TRBV18 and TRBJ2-6, the full variable domain is NAGVMQNPRHLVRRRGQEARLRCSPMKGHSHVYWYRQLPEEGLKFMVYLQKENIIDESGMPKERFSAEFPKEGPSILRIQQVVRGDSAAYFCASSPRGAGTTSGANVLTFGAGSRLTVL.